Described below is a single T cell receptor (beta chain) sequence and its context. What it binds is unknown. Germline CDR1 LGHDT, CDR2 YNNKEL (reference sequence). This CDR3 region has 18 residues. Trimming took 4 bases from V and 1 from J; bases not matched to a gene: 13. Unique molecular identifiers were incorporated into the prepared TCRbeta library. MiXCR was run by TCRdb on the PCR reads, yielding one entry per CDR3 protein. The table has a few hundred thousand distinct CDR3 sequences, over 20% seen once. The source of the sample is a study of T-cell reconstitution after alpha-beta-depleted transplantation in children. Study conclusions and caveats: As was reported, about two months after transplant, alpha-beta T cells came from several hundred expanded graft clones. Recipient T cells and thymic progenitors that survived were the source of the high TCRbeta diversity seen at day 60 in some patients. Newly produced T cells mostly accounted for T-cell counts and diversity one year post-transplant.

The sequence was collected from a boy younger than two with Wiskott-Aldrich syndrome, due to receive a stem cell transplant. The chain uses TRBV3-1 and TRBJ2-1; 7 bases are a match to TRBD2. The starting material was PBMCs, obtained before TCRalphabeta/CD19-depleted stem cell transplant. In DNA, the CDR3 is TGTGCCAGCAGCCCGCGTGAGGGGCTCGGGAGGTCCTACAATGAGCAGTTCTTC. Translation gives CASSPREGLGRSYNEQFF.